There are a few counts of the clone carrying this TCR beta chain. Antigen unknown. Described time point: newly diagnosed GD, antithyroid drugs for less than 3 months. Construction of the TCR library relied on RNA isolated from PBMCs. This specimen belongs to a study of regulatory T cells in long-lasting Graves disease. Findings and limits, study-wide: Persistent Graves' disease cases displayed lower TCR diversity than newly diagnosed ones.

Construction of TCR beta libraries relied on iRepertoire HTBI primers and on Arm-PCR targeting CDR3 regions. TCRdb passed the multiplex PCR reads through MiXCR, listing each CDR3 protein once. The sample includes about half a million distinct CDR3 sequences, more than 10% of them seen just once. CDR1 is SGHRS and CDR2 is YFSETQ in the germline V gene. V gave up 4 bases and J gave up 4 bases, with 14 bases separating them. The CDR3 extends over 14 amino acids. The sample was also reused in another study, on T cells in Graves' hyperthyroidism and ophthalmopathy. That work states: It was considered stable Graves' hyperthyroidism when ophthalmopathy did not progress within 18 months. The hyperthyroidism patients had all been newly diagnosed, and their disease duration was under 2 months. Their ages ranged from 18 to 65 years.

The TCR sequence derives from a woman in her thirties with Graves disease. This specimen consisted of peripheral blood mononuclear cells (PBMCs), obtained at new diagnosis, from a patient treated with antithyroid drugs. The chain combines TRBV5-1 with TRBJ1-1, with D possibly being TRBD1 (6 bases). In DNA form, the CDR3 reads TGCGCCAGCAGCGTACAACAGGGATTCACTGAAGCTTTCTTT. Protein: CASSVQQGFTEAFF.